This T cell receptor (beta chain) was sequenced during a study of graft-versus-host responses after intestinal transplantation (dated by TCRdb to about 2021). Regarding the study in general: The transplants that recipients received were multivisceral, liver-intestinal, or isolated intestinal. Rather than going through the commercial service, samples from a few later patients were sequenced in-house on an Illumina MiSeq and processed with MiXCR. Donor T cell macrochimerism was defined as a peak of at least 4% donor T cells among recipient peripheral blood mononuclear cells. Anti-thymocyte globulin induction was given to all recipients, followed by maintenance tacrolimus and steroids for approximately three years. The cohort enrolled roughly 25 intestinal transplant recipients including one retransplant, and a few patients lacking pretransplant specimens were excluded. Alloreactive clones were identified by sequencing pre-transplant mixed lymphocyte reaction products and comparing them with unstimulated pre-transplant donor and recipient T cells. Graft-versus-host and host-versus-graft alloreactive T cell clones were tracked in the graft, circulation and bone marrow after intestinal transplantation using bulk TCR-beta CDR3 sequencing. Points the paper makes about the study in general: Early after transplant, peak levels of circulating GvH clones were found to be associated with declines in HvG clones. GvH clones were detected in recipient bone marrow, and some of these GvH clones were observed earlier in ileal mucosa or blood, consistent with an intestinal mucosal origin. High GvH to HvG T cell clonal ratios were observed in the allografts of patients with donor T cell macrochimerism. Conclusions were limited by the relatively low number and heterogeneity of intestinal transplant patients.

The library was built by means of the immunoSEQ multiplex PCR assay. For most patients, genomic DNA was isolated with the Qiagen DNeasy Blood and Tissue Kit and sent frozen to Adaptive Biotechnologies for TCR sequencing. High-throughput TCR-beta CDR3 sequencing of genomic DNA from most patients was performed by Adaptive Biotechnologies. Turning to the authors' computational methods: TCR sequencing data for 18 patients were retrieved from Adaptive's ImmunoSEQ software; a few other patients were processed with MiXCR and VDJtools. To correct CD4 versus CD8 sorting errors, any sequence found in both subsets at a frequency ratio below 5:1 was removed. CDR3 nucleotide sequences shared between donor and recipient were removed because the origin of such sequences could not be assigned. Alloreactive clones required at least 2-fold expansion over unstimulated cells and minimum CFSE-low frequency of 0.002% (template counts) or 0.001% (read counts). Mappable clones were those detected in sequenced pre-transplant spleen, lymph node, or MLR CFSE-low populations of the donor or recipient. Cumulative frequency of alloreactive clones was calculated as a percentage of all sequences weighted by copy number. The table was pulled from immuneACCESS by TCRdb, which kept in-frame rearrangements only. Such tables lose some clones; where checked, under half of the loss comes from unresolved V genes, and the rest has no known cause. V and J calls and clone size are as listed in that table; D and trimming were resolved from the DNA. Across this sample there are about 80,000 clones, with roughly nine tenths seen only once. The top ten clones comprise approximately 0.34% of the sample.

Of note for this clone: The antigen it binds to is not known. The sample holds no much larger clone one base away, and base qualities are not on file.

The CDR3 covers 15 residues, taking in both the cysteine and the phenylalanine. Only CDR3 DNA remains: 45 bases, in frame from the first base. Clipping removes 2 bases from V and 10 bases from J, with 9 as the unmatched junction base count. The germline V gene sets CDR1 to MNHEY and CDR2 to SVGAGI. The time point label, read with the paper, signifies: cells obtained before transplantation from donor or recipient. CD3+CD4+ and CD3+CD8+ populations were FACS-sorted from unstimulated pre-transplant donor and recipient cells taken from spleen or lymph nodes. The receptor's source is a human donor who received an intestinal transplant. Recombination joined TRBV6-5 with TRBJ1-4, and 8 bases in between align with TRBD1. The sequencing here drew on unstimulated CD4+ T cells sorted from spleen or lymph node cells, taken before intestinal transplant. The CDR3 corresponds to CASSYVQGAGVKLFF. At the DNA level, the sequence is TGTGCCAGCAGTTACGTTCAGGGGGCCGGTGTAAAACTGTTTTTT.